The next 27 T cell receptor beta chains were all read from a single sample in a study of tumor and adjacent non-tumor tissue in lung cancer. RNA was extracted from bulk tissue without any cell sorting. Three rounds of nested PCR, following a modified ARM-PCR protocol, produced the TCRbeta library. TCRdb reanalysed the multiplex PCR reads using MiXCR and keeps one entry per CDR3 protein. Of roughly 220,000 distinct CDR3 sequences detected, 71% appear once; the ten largest clones hold roughly 24%. Sequencing used lung tumor tissue. Source of these receptors: a man in his 60s with non-small cell lung cancer.

On this clonotype itself: The junction and the germline gene differ at one end; a read error may be behind it. This chain joins TRBV20-1 and TRBJ1-1; D remains unclear. The CDR3 extends over 13 amino acids. In germline, CDR1 is DFQATT, CDR2 SNEGSKA (reference sequence). The CDR3 nucleotides read TGCTGTGCTAGATCACGTCTGAGGACTGAAGCTTTATTT. Translation gives CCARSRLRTEALF.

Concerning this clonotype itself: A much larger clone is a single base away; this may be a read error. V and J are TRBV12-3 or TRBV12-4 and TRBJ2-7, with D possibly being TRBD1 (6 bases). The CDR3 covers 14 residues. The CDR3 DNA reads as TGTGCCAGCAGTTTACAGGGGAGCTCCTACGAGCACTACTTC. Its protein is CASSLQGSSYEHYF.

On this clonotype itself: A much larger clonotype is one base distant, so this may be a read error. The V call is TRBV20-1, the J call TRBJ2-7; 7 bases line up with TRBD1. This CDR3 has 12 amino acids. Germline lookup yields CDR1 DFQATT and CDR2 SNEGSKA (reference sequence). CDR3 sequence (DNA): TGCAGTGCCCCGGGACAGACCTACGGGCAGTACTTC. Amino acids: CSAPGQTYGQYF.

About this clonotype itself: The CDR3 end shows no conserved phenylalanine or tryptophan, and so a read error is likely. The chain couples TRBV11-2 to TRBJ2-5, with D possibly being TRBD1 (7 bases). The V gene's germline CDR1 is SGHAT and CDR2 FQNNGV. The CDR3 sequence is 15 residues long. The ends were cut back, 4 bases at V and 0 bases at J, with 12 bases in the middle. CDR3 nucleotide sequence: TGTGCCAGCAGCTGGGGGGACAGCTACCAAGAGACCCAGTACTTA. It yields the protein CASSWGDSYQETQYL.

V is TRBV20-1 and J is TRBJ2-3; the D is unclear. This CDR3 contains 16 residues. Between the trimmed V and J ends, which lost 0 bases and 0 bases, there was a span of 13 bases. Germline V lookup: CDR1 DFQATT, CDR2 SNEGSKA (reference sequence). The CDR3 DNA follows: TGCAGTGCTAGAGATCCGGCTGCTTTAAGCACAGATACGCAGTATTTT. The encoded protein is CSARDPAALSTDTQYF.

As regards this clonotype: This likely comes from a read error, as the CDR3 has no conserved phenylalanine or tryptophan at its end. This chain connects TRBV5-4 to TRBJ2-3; D unresolved. CDR3 size: 12 residues. In germline, CDR1 is SGHNT, CDR2 YYREEE (reference sequence). V lost 5 bases and J 5 bases, leaving 9 bases between the germline ends. DNA of the CDR3: TGTGCCAGCAGTTTGTCTCTAGATACGCAGTATTAT. Encoded protein: CASSLSLDTQYY.

Notes on this clonotype: Its ends do not fully match the called genes, so a read error is possible. The chain carries TRBV4-1 and TRBJ1-2; D uncertain. Germline V CDR1 and CDR2: MGHRA, YSYEKL. The CDR3 spans 15 residues. This CDR3 reads CGSSQEGTTGYGYTF. The CDR3 DNA sequence: TGCGGCAGCAGCCAAGAGGGCACGACTGGCTATGGCTACACCTTC.

The chain couples TRBV4-1 to TRBJ2-4; D call uncertain. The CDR3 sequence is 15 residues long. Germline CDR1 MGHRA, CDR2 YSYEKL. V was pared by 7 bases and J by 11 bases, with 24 bases between. The CDR3 region is CASNSRIGLGVFQYF. CDR3 DNA sequence: TGCGCCAGCAACTCAAGGATTGGCCTTGGGGTATTTCAGTACTTC.

This clonotype was observed a few times. This sequence joins TRBV20-1 and TRBJ1-3, with D perhaps TRBD1 (6 bases). The CDR3 consists of 14 residues. V gave up 3 bases and J gave up 2 bases, with 11 bases separating them. Germline CDR1 DFQATT, CDR2 SNEGSKA (reference sequence). The CDR3 nucleotides are TGCAGTGCTAGTGATCGGGGGCCTGGAAACACCATATATTTT. Translated: CSASDRGPGNTIYF.

With respect to this clonotype: One junction end disagrees with the germline gene, perhaps due to a read error. V usage is TRBV11-1 and J usage is TRBJ2-4; D remains unclear. The germline V gene encodes CDR1 SGHAT and CDR2 FQDESV (reference sequence). This CDR3 contains 14 residues. CDR3 bases: TGTGCCATCAGCTTCCGTGACTTCAAAAACATTCAGTACTTC. Its translation is CAISFRDFKNIQYF.

On this clonotype: A read error may be the cause here, since a much bigger clone is one base away. The J gene is TRBJ2-5, the V gene TRBV29-1; D gene uncertain. The V end was cut by 4 bases, the J end by 4 bases, with 10 bases between. The CDR3 loop spans 12 amino acids. Looked up from germline, CDR1 is SQVTM and CDR2 is ANQGSEA. CDR3 region: CSVAHLGETQYF. The CDR3 bases are TGCAGCGTTGCCCACCTGGGAGAGACCCAGTACTTC.

Details on this clonotype: This may stem from a read error, because a much larger clone lies one nucleotide away. V gene TRBV20-1 combines with J gene TRBJ2-7; tentative D call: TRBD1 (5 bases). Germline values: CDR1 DFQATT, CDR2 SNEGSKA (reference sequence). The CDR3 loop spans 12 amino acids. As DNA, the CDR3 is TGCACTGCTAGACAGACAGTCTACGAGCAGTACTTC. Its translation: CTARQTVYEQYF.

In this sample, this clonotype turned up a few times. This chain connects TRBV29-1 to TRBJ1-1; 7 bases agree with TRBD1. From germline, CDR1 is SQVTM and CDR2 ANQGSEA. The CDR3 extends over 13 amino acids. Trimming cost V 5 bases and J 1 base; bases outside gene matches: 4. In DNA form, the CDR3 reads TGCAGCGTTTGGAGACAGGGGAACACTGAAGCTTTCTTT. Amino acids: CSVWRQGNTEAFF. Looking up the rest from reference TRBV29-1 and TRBJ1-1 gives the full variable domain: SAVISQKPSRDICQRGTSLTIQCQVDSQVTMMFWYRQQPGQSLTLIATANQGSEATYESGFVIDKFPISRPNLTFSTLTVSNMSPEDSSIYLCSVWRQGNTEAFFGQGTRLTVV.

As concerns this clonotype: No conserved phenylalanine or tryptophan ends this CDR3, so it is likely a read error. This chain joins TRBV4-2 and TRBJ2-2; the match to TRBD2 covers 8 bases. Germline CDR1 and CDR2: LGHNA and YNFKEQ. The CDR3 contains 17 residues. CDR3 in amino acids: CTSSHLGAGGNTGELFY. In nucleotides, the CDR3 is TGTACCAGCAGCCACCTGGGGGCGGGGGGTAACACCGGGGAGCTGTTTTAT.

This clonotype occurred a few times. Just one base apart from a much larger clone, this may be a read error. The V gene is TRBV6-5, the J gene TRBJ2-3; 7 bases match TRBD2. CDR3 length equals 19 residues. The germline gives CDR1 MNHEY, CDR2 SVGAGI. J was trimmed by 5 bases and V by 4 bases; bases with no gene match: 21. Here the CDR3 DNA reads TGTGCCAGCAGTTCCATCCGGGGAGGGCAGGCGGTGGTTGGAGATACGCAGTATTTT. It codes for CASSSIRGGQAVVGDTQYF.

The chain couples TRBV11-2 to TRBJ1-1; maybe TRBD1 (6 bases). Trimming shortened V by 4 bases and J by 5 bases, and 14 bases separated the two germline ends. There are 14 residues in the CDR3. Germline CDR1 and CDR2: SGHAT and FQNNGV. This CDR3 is CASSSTGGGTEAFF. The CDR3 region has the DNA TGTGCCAGCAGCTCAACAGGAGGGGGGACTGAAGCTTTCTTT.

The chain carries TRBV20-1 and TRBJ2-2; 7 bases are shared with TRBD2. J gave up 1 base and V 5 bases, and 7 bases lay outside the gene matches. This CDR3 has 15 amino acids. Germline V gives CDR1 DFQATT, CDR2 SNEGSKA (reference sequence). The CDR3 DNA is TGCAGTGCTCGACGGGCGGGAGTGAACACCGGGGAGCTGTTTTTT. It encodes CSARRAGVNTGELFF.

In this sample, this clonotype turned up a few times. It may be a read error: a sequence one base away is much more abundant. The chain recombines TRBV6-2 or TRBV6-3 with TRBJ2-1; 7 bases line up with TRBD1. CDR3 length: 14 amino acids. V trimming: 6 bases; J trimming: 6 bases; junction bases outside the gene matches: 8. From germline, CDR1 is MNHEY and CDR2 SVGEGT. The DNA of the CDR3 is TGTGCCAGCAGACGCCCGACAGGGATCAATGAGCAGTTCTTC. Its protein is CASRRPTGINEQFF.

About this clonotype itself: The CDR3 does not close with the conserved phenylalanine or tryptophan, likely indicating a read error. The DNA is left out, because the CDR3 cannot be placed on it with certainty; the CDR3 is given as TCRdb lists it. V and J are TRBV20-1 and TRBJ2-7. The germline V gene has CDR1 DFQATT and CDR2 SNEGSKA (reference sequence). The CDR3 length equals 12 residues, ends included. The CDR3 sequence is CSARGNSYEHYL.

The V gene is TRBV29-1, the J gene TRBJ1-2; 7 nucleotides agree with TRBD1. This CDR3 has 13 residues. Per the germline V gene, CDR1 is SQVTM and CDR2 is ANQGSEA. CDR3 amino acids: CSTKSGTEYGYTF. In DNA form, the CDR3 reads TGCAGTACAAAATCCGGGACAGAGTATGGCTACACCTTC.

For this clonotype: The germline gene is not matched at one end of the junction; a read error may be the cause. This sequence joins TRBV11-1 and TRBJ2-1, with D possibly matching TRBD2 (6 bases). In germline, CDR1 is SGHAT, CDR2 FQDESV (reference sequence). The CDR3 loop spans 14 amino acids. The CDR3 DNA sequence: TGTGCCAGCGGCGTTTACGGGACCGGGGGTGACCAGATCTTC. Its translation: CASGVYGTGGDQIF.

Only one count was recorded for this clonotype. The chain employs TRBV6-6 and TRBJ2-4; the match to TRBD1 covers 10 bases. The ends lost 5 bases at V and 4 bases at J; junction bases unmatched: 5. Germline V gives CDR1 MNHNY, CDR2 SVGAGI (reference sequence). The CDR3 contains 15 residues. The CDR3 coding sequence is TGTGCCAGCAGTAACGGACAGGGGGTTAAAAACATTCAGTACTTC. It translates to CASSNGQGVKNIQYF.

This clonotype was detected ten times or more. The rearrangement uses TRBV6-5 and TRBJ2-7; the match to TRBD1 covers 8 bases. After removal of 8 bases from V and 3 bases from J, the junction contained 0 bases not matched to a gene. Germline-derived CDR1 and CDR2 are MNHEY and SVGAGI. The CDR3 totals 11 residues. In DNA form, the CDR3 reads TGTGCCAGCGGACAGGGCTACGAGCAGTACTTC. It yields the protein CASGQGYEQYF.

This clonotype occurred many times. This chain links TRBV11-3 with TRBJ2-7; D possibly matches TRBD1 or TRBD2 (5 bases each). Trimming removed 4 bases at V and 1 base at J, with 8 bases between. This CDR3 has 13 amino acids. Germline loops: CDR1 SGHNT, CDR2 YENEEA. CDR3 coding DNA: TGTGCCAGCAGCTCGGGACGGTCCTACGAGCAGTACTTC. Encoded protein: CASSSGRSYEQYF. Based on the CDR3 plus reference TRBV11-3 and TRBJ2-7, the full variable domain is EAGVVQSPRYKIIEKKQPVAFWCNPISGHNTLYWYLQNLGQGPELLIRYENEEAVDDSQLPKDRFSAERLKGVDSTLKIQPAELGDSAVYLCASSSGRSYEQYFGPGTRLTVT.

Regarding this clonotype: A single base separates this from a much larger clone, so it may be a read error. J is TRBJ2-1 and V is TRBV29-1; 12 nucleotides line up with TRBD2. CDR1 SQVTM and CDR2 ANQGSEA come from the germline V gene. The CDR3 runs 14 residues. CDR3 sequence reads: CTVPRLAGDNEQFF. The DNA for the CDR3 is TGCACCGTTCCTAGACTAGCGGGAGACAATGAGCAGTTCTTC.

Note on this clonotype: Compared with germline, one end of the junction differs, possibly owing to a read error. This chain connects TRBV6-5 to TRBJ1-1, with D tentatively TRBD1 (6 bases). The germline CDR1 and CDR2 sequences are MNHEY and SVGAGI. The CDR3 covers 15 residues. CDR3: CASTYSSQGSTEAFF. The CDR3 DNA sequence: TGTGCCAGCACTTACTCGAGTCAGGGGAGCACTGAAGCTTTCTTT.

The chain is built from TRBV6-9 and TRBJ2-2, with unresolved D. Germline V gene lookup returns CDR1 MNHGY and CDR2 SVAAGI. The CDR3 runs 14 residues. V was pared by 3 bases and J by 8 bases, with 13 bases between. The CDR3 nucleotides are TGTGCCAGCAGTTACGTCAGGCCCACAGGGGAGCTGTTTTTT. This translates into CASSYVRPTGELFF.